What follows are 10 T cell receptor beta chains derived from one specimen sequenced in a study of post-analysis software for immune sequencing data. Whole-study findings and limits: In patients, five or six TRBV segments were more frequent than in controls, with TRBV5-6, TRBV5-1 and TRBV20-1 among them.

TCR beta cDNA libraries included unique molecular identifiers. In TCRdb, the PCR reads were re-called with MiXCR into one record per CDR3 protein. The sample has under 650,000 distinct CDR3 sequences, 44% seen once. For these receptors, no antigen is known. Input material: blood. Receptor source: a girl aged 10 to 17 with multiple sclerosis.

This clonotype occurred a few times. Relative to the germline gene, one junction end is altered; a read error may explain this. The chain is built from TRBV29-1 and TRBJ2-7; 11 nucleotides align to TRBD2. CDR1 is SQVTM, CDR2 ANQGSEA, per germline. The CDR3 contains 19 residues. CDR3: CSAEIRRLAGREVSDEQYF. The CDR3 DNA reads TGCAGCGCTGAAATCCGTCGACTAGCGGGACGTGAAGTTAGCGACGAGCAGTACTTC.

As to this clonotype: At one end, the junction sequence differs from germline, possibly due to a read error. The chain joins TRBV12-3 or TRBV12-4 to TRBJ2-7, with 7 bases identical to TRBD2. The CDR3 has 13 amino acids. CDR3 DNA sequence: TGTGCCAGCGGTTTGGGGCTAGCGGACGAGCAGTACTTC. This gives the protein CASGLGLADEQYF.

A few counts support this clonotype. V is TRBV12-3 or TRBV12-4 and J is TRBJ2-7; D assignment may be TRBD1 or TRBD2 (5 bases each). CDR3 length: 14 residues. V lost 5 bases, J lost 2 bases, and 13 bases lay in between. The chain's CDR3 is CASSPTGTTYEQYF. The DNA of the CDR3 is TGTGCCAGCAGTCCTACCGGGACCACCTACGAGCAGTACTTC.

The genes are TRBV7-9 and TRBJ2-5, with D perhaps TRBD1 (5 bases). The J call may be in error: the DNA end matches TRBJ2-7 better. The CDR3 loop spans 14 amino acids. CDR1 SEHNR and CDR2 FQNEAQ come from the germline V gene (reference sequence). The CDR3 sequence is CASSEQGRFYEQYF. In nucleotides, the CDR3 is TGTGCCAGCAGCGAGCAGGGAAGGTTCTACGAGCAGTACTTC.

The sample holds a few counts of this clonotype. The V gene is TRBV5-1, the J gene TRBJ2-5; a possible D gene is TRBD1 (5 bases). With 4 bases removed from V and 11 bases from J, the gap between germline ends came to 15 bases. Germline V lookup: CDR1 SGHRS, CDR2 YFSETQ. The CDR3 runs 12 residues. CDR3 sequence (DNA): TGCGCCAGCAGCGAAGACTGGGGCCAGCAGTACTTC. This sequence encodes CASSEDWGQQYF. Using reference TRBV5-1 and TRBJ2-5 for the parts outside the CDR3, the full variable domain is KAGVTQTPRYLIKTRGQQVTLSCSPISGHRSVSWYQQTPGQGLQFLFEYFSETQRNKGNFPGRFSGRQFSNSRSEMNVSTLELGDSALYLCASSEDWGQQYFGPGTRLLVL.

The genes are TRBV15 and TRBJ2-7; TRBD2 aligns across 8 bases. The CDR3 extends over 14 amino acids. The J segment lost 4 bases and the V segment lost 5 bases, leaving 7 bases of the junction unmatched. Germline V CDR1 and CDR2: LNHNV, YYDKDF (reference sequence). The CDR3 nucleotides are TGTGCCACCAGCGCGAGCGGGGGACCATACGAGCAGTACTTC. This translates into CATSASGGPYEQYF.

CDR3 amino acids: CASSVEGGGEWDTQYF. CDR3 DNA sequence: TGTGCCAGCAGCGTCGAAGGCGGGGGGGAATGGGATACGCAGTATTTT. This sequence joins TRBV9 and TRBJ2-3, with 9 bases that match TRBD2. Germline trimming cut 2 bases from V and 6 bases from J; bases unmatched to any gene: 10. Germline assignment: CDR1 SGDLS and CDR2 YYNGEE. This CDR3 has 16 amino acids.

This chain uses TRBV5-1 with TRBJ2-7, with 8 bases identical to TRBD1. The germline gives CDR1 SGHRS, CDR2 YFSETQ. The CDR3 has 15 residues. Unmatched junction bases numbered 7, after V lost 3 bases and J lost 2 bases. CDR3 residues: CASSSRDRTTYEQYF. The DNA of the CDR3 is TGCGCCAGCAGCTCCCGGGACAGGACCACCTACGAGCAGTACTTC.

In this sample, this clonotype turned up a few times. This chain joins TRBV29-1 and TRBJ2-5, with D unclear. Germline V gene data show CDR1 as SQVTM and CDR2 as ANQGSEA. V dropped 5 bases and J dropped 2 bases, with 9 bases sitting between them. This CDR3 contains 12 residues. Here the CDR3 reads CSVKTVQETQYF. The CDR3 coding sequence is TGCAGCGTTAAAACGGTACAAGAGACCCAGTACTTC.

CDR3 in DNA: TGTGCCAGCAGCCAAGGCGGCGGCAACAATGAGCAGTTCTTC. As protein: CASSQGGGNNEQFF. V gene TRBV3-1 combines with J gene TRBJ2-1; D call uncertain. Germline V gene sequence: CDR1 LGHDT, CDR2 YNNKEL (reference sequence). Between the trimmed V and J ends, which lost 1 base and 5 bases, there was a span of 9 bases. The CDR3 length is 14 residues.